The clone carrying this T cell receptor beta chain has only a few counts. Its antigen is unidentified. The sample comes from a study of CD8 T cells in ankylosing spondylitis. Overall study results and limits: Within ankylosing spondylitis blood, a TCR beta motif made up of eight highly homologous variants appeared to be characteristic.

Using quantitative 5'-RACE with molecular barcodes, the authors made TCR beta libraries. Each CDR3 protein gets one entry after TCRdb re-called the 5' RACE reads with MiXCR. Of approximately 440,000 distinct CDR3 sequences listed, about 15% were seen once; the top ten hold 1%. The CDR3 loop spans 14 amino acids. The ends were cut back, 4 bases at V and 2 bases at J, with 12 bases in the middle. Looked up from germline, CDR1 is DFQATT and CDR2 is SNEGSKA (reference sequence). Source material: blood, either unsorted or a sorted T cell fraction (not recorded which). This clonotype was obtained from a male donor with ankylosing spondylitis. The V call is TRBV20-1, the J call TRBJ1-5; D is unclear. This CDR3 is CSATLRRGNQPQHF. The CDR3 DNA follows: TGCAGTGCTACCCTTCGGCGGGGCAATCAGCCCCAGCATTTT.